This T cell receptor (beta chain) comes out of a study of CD8+CD57+ T cells in acquired aplastic anemia. Sequencing involved patients with CD8+CD57+ cell expansion previously shown by flow cytometry. The diagnosis in all patients was severe acquired aplastic anemia. The sample holds many counts of this clonotype. Genomic DNA, serving as template, underwent TCR beta VDJ and CDR3 profiling. In TCRdb, the reads were re-called with MiXCR into one record per CDR3 protein. Among approximately 470,000 distinct CDR3 sequences, around 30% were seen once, and the ten largest hold less than 0.85%. Between the trimmed V and J ends, which lost 3 bases and 5 bases, there was a span of 13 bases. Germline V gene data show CDR1 as SQVTM and CDR2 as ANQGSEA. The CDR3 spans 13 residues.

The sequence was collected from a human donor with aplastic anemia. The chain combines TRBV29-1 with TRBJ2-5; D possibly corresponds to TRBD2 (6 bases). The sequenced material came from sorted CD4+, CD8+, or CD8+CD57+ T cells (not recorded which) from PBMCs. CDR3 protein: CSVDLGGGETQYF. In nucleotides, the CDR3 is TGCAGCGTTGATCTCGGTGGGGGGGAGACCCAGTACTTC. Variable domain in full (rest from reference TRBV29-1 and TRBJ2-5): SAVISQKPSRDICQRGTSLTIQCQVDSQVTMMFWYRQQPGQSLTLIATANQGSEATYESGFVIDKFPISRPNLTFSTLTVSNMSPEDSSIYLCSVDLGGGETQYFGPGTRLLVL.